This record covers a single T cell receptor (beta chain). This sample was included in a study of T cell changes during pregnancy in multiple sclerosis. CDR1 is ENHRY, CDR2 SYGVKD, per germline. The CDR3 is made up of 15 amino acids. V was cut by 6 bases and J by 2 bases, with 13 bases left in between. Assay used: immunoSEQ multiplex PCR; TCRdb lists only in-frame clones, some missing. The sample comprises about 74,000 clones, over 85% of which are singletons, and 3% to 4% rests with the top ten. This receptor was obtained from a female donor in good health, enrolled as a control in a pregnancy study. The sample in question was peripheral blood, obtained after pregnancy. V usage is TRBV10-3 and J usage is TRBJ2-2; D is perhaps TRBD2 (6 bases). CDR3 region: CAIRELAPNTGELFF. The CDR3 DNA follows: TGTGCCATCAGAGAACTAGCACCCAACACCGGGGAGCTGTTTTTT.